One sample yielded the 16 T cell receptor beta chains listed below, sequenced in a study of blood T cell repertoires in COVID-19. Libraries were prepared by immunoSEQ multiplex PCR; TCRdb keeps only in-frame clonotypes and omits some of them. The data contain roughly 220,000 clones, about 91% of them seen just once; the ten biggest clones take up roughly 14%. Sequenced material: PBMCs or T cells enriched from blood (not recorded which). All receptors derive from a woman in her fifties or sixties with acute COVID-19.

The V call is TRBV7-9, the J call TRBJ2-3; perhaps TRBD2 as D (7 bases). V dropped 3 bases and J dropped 4 bases, with 11 bases sitting between them. Germline V gives CDR1 SEHNR, CDR2 FQNEAQ (reference sequence). CDR3 length: 14 amino acids. The CDR3 DNA sequence: TGTGCCAGCAGCTTCGGGGAGGGGGCAGATACGCAGTATTTT. Residues: CASSFGEGADTQYF.

The chain uses TRBV5-5 and TRBJ2-6; 7 nucleotides agree with TRBD1. CDR3 length equals 15 residues. The trim removed 4 bases at V and 1 base at J, leaving 2 bases unmatched. From germline, CDR1 is SGHKS and CDR2 YYEKEE (reference sequence). CDR3 region: CASSTTGSGANVLTF. CDR3 bases: TGTGCCAGCAGCACGACAGGGTCTGGGGCCAACGTCCTGACTTTC.

J is TRBJ1-2 and V is TRBV6-5, with 8 bases matching TRBD1. This CDR3 is 14 amino acids long. Germline V gene lookup returns CDR1 MNHEY and CDR2 SVGAGI. J gave up 4 bases and V 6 bases, and 7 bases lay outside the gene matches. The CDR3 loop is CASRSPGQAYGYTF. CDR3 sequence (DNA): TGTGCCAGCAGATCGCCGGGACAGGCCTATGGCTACACCTTC.

The sample holds one count of this clone. The genes are TRBV6-4 and TRBJ1-2, with D perhaps matching TRBD1 (6 bases). Trimming took 5 bases from V and 5 from J, leaving 15 bases between them. In germline, CDR1 is MRHNA, CDR2 SNTAGT. This CDR3 contains 14 residues. CDR3 region: CASSQGTTGYGYTF. The CDR3 coding sequence is TGTGCCAGCAGTCAGGGGACCACCGGTTATGGCTACACCTTC.

This clone was found once. V gene TRBV28 combines with J gene TRBJ1-5; possible D gene TRBD1, 6 bases. The germline CDR1 and CDR2 sequences are MDHEN and SYDVKM. Trimming took 6 bases from V and 2 from J, leaving 17 bases between them. The CDR3 is 16 amino acids. CDR3 in amino acids: CASRLPTGSGNQPQHF. In DNA, the CDR3 is TGTGCCAGCAGACTCCCAACAGGGAGTGGCAATCAGCCCCAGCATTTT.

Here the CDR3 reads CASSISLAGLGTDTQYF. CDR3 nucleotides: TGTGCCAGTAGTATTTCTTTAGCGGGATTGGGCACAGATACGCAGTATTTT. The chain is built from TRBV19 and TRBJ2-3; 8 positions match TRBD2. CDR1 and CDR2 from the germline V gene are LNHDA and SQIVND (reference sequence). With V trimmed by 3 bases and J by 1 base, 9 bases remained unmatched. The CDR3 is 17 residues long.

This clone has a handful of counts. The rearrangement links TRBV2 to TRBJ1-5; possibly TRBD1 for D (6 bases). Germline CDR1 SNHLY, CDR2 FYNNEI. The CDR3 loop spans 15 amino acids. V was pared by 8 bases and J by 3 bases, with 17 bases between. CDR3 DNA: TGTGCCAGCGGGGGACATGGGGGAGCCAATCAGCCCCAGCATTTT. As protein: CASGGHGGANQPQHF.

V is TRBV23-1 and J is TRBJ2-1; 10 nucleotides line up with TRBD2. TRBV23-1 is recorded as an ORF, its role being uncertain. This CDR3 spans 18 amino acids. J lost 5 bases, V lost 6 bases, and 16 bases had no gene match. The DNA of the CDR3 is TGCGCCAGCAGCCAAACCGACGGGGGACTAGCGTCCCACAATGAGCAGTTCTTC. Encoded protein: CASSQTDGGLASHNEQFF.

The V and J genes are TRBV28 and TRBJ2-1; no clear D. The CDR3 is 13 residues long. Trimming cost V 3 bases and J 3 bases, with 6 bases left between them. CDR1 and CDR2 from the germline V gene are MDHEN and SYDVKM. The CDR3 DNA reads as TGTGCCAGCAGTTTTACCGGCTACAATGAGCAGTTCTTC. This translates into CASSFTGYNEQFF.

The chain uses TRBV30 and TRBJ2-3, with D uncertain. Germline-derived CDR1 and CDR2 are GTSNPN and SVGIG (reference sequence). V lost 4 bases to trimming and J lost 4 bases, with 18 bases between them. There are 15 residues in the CDR3. CDR3 bases: TGTGCCTGGATCCATCCCCTGCCGACTCCAGATACGCAGTATTTT. It is translated as CAWIHPLPTPDTQYF.

This clone was observed a single time. The chain links TRBV28 to TRBJ2-3; D remains ambiguous. The germline V and J ends were trimmed by 2 bases and 1 base, with 4 bases remaining between them. Germline V gives CDR1 MDHEN, CDR2 SYDVKM. CDR3 length: 13 residues. This CDR3 reads CASSLAGTDTQYF. CDR3 DNA: TGTGCCAGCAGTTTAGCGGGCACAGATACGCAGTATTTT.

The rearrangement links TRBV19 to TRBJ2-1; TRBD1 matches 8 bases. Germline CDR1 LNHDA, CDR2 SQIVND (reference sequence). V lost 0 bases to trimming and J lost 7 bases; unmatched junction nucleotides: 5. CDR3 size: 15 residues. CDR3 nucleotide sequence: TGTGCCAGTAGTATAGATCGATACAGGGGGAATGAGCAGTTCTTC. It is translated as CASSIDRYRGNEQFF.

This chain links TRBV27 with TRBJ2-1; the match to TRBD1 covers 11 bases. Trimming removed 6 bases from V and 3 bases from J; junction bases left unmatched: 7. The CDR3 length is 16 residues. Germline CDR1 reads MNHEY; CDR2 reads SMNVEV (reference sequence). The CDR3 protein is CASSPGTGGYYNEQFF. The CDR3 region has the DNA TGTGCCAGCAGCCCTGGGACAGGGGGGTACTACAATGAGCAGTTCTTC.

This clone was detected only once. The V call is TRBV5-8, the J call TRBJ2-1, with a possible D match to TRBD1 (5 bases). Between the trimmed V and J ends, which lost 2 bases and 0 bases, there was a span of 12 bases. CDR3 length: 16 amino acids. Per the germline V gene, CDR1 is SGHTS and CDR2 is YDEGEE. The CDR3 spells CASSLGAVSSYNEQFF. The DNA for the CDR3 is TGTGCCAGCAGCTTAGGGGCGGTGAGCTCCTACAATGAGCAGTTCTTC.

The chain is built from TRBV27 and TRBJ2-1, with D possibly being TRBD2 (6 bases). V lost 3 bases, J lost 3 bases, and 12 bases lay in between. The CDR3 totals 15 residues. Germline assignment: CDR1 MNHEY and CDR2 SMNVEV (reference sequence). The CDR3 loop reads CASSLGEERYNEQFF. The CDR3, as DNA: TGTGCCAGCAGTTTGGGGGAGGAACGCTACAATGAGCAGTTCTTC.

The rearrangement links TRBV29-1 to TRBJ1-2; tentative D call: TRBD1 (5 bases). The CDR3 spans 12 residues. The germline CDR1 and CDR2 sequences are SQVTM and ANQGSEA. V lost 6 bases, J lost 0 bases, and 8 bases lay in between. This CDR3 reads CSVGEANYGYTF. DNA for the CDR3: TGCAGCGTGGGGGAGGCTAACTATGGCTACACCTTC.